This TCR beta chain was captured by sequencing in a study of blood T cell repertoires in COVID-19. About the study: Both acute and convalescent COVID-19 samples were obtained from the United States, Italy and Spain. PBMCs, B-cell-depleted T cells, or T cells provided the cDNA or gDNA that made up the material.

In the original processing: Reference gene primer amplification gave estimated nucleated cell counts. TCRdb's copy holds only in-frame clones and misses some; the assay was immunoSEQ multiplex PCR. That table supplies the V and J calls and clone size; D and trimming were determined from the DNA. The table includes about 370,000 clones, around 87% detected once. Seattle's cohort entered during active infection and was followed longitudinally. Trimming removed 6 bases at V and 3 bases at J, with 12 bases between. The CDR3 is made up of 14 amino acids. The germline gives CDR1 MNHEY, CDR2 SMNVEV (reference sequence).

The receptor's source is a woman between 25 and 40 years old with COVID-19, enrolled during active disease. The chain combines TRBV27 with TRBJ1-5; D gene ambiguous. Specimen: peripheral blood. The CDR3 loop is CASRRRRDNQPQHF. As DNA, the CDR3 is TGTGCCAGCAGGAGAAGGAGGGACAATCAGCCCCAGCATTTT.